This T cell receptor (beta chain) is from a study of blood T cells in healthy people across ages. The study, taken as a whole, reports: Since the PBMCs were unsorted, naive and antigen-experienced cells could not be conclusively compared.

Combining a sample-barcoded 5' primer with a J-beta primer mix, a second PCR ran for 7 to 11 cycles. TCRdb re-called the 5' RACE reads with MiXCR, one entry per CDR3 protein. The sample includes about 780,000 distinct CDR3 sequences, around 45% seen only once; the top ten take less than 20%. A remark on this clonotype: Its antigen is as yet unknown.

Germline V gene sequence: CDR1 MDHEN, CDR2 SYDVKM. V was cut by 8 bases and J by 1 base, with 12 bases left in between. The CDR3 is made up of 13 amino acids. The J gene is TRBJ2-7, the V gene TRBV28; a possible D gene is TRBD2 (6 bases). Input material: blood. The source is a man older than 75 in good health. DNA of the CDR3: TGTGCCAGCGAGCCGGAGGGATCCTACGAGCAGTACTTC. Protein: CASEPEGSYEQYF.